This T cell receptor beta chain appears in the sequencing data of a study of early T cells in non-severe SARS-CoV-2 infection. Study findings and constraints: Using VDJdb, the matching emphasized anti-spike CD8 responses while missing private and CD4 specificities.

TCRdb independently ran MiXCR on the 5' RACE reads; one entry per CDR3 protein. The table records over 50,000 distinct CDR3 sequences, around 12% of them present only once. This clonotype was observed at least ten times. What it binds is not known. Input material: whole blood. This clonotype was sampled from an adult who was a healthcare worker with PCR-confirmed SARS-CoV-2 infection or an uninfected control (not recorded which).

The DNA for the CDR3 is TGTGCCAGCAGCCCGCTGGCGGGTTCGATCGGTACGCAGTATTTT. It is translated as CASSPLAGSIGTQYF. The genes are TRBV7-3 and TRBJ2-3; D perhaps matches TRBD2 (5 bases). Trimming removed 5 bases at V and 8 bases at J, with 20 bases between. The CDR3 totals 15 residues. The germline V gene encodes CDR1 SGHTA and CDR2 FQGTGA.